These 5 T cell receptor beta chains were all obtained from the same sample, sequenced in a study of blood T cell repertoires in COVID-19. The data were produced by immunoSEQ multiplex PCR, yet TCRdb's version contains in-frame clones alone and is incomplete. The data show about 200,000 clones, with approximately 91% seen just once and around 7% held by the top ten. Sequenced material: peripheral blood. These TCRs come from a man aged 40-49 years with acute or convalescent COVID-19.

The sample holds one count of this clone. The rearrangement links TRBV9 to TRBJ1-4; TRBD1 might be the D (6 bases). The CDR3 contains 15 residues. V was trimmed by 0 bases and J by 5 bases, leaving 11 bases between them. The V gene's germline CDR1 is SGDLS and CDR2 YYNGEE. CDR3 amino acids: CASSVGGTSNEKLFF. Here the CDR3 DNA reads TGTGCCAGCAGCGTAGGGGGGACAAGCAATGAAAAACTGTTTTTT.

CDR3 bases: TGTGCCAGCAGCCAAGATGCTGCGGACAGGGGGCGAGTCTCCTACGAGCAGTACTTC. Its translation: CASSQDAADRGRVSYEQYF. The chain employs TRBV3-1 (or the pseudogene TRBV3-2) and TRBJ2-7, with 11 bases lining up with TRBD1. The germline V gene encodes CDR1 LGHDT and CDR2 YNNKEL (reference sequence). This CDR3 is 19 amino acids long. Trimming cost V 0 bases and J 0 bases; bases outside gene matches: 10.

The chain is built from TRBV5-4 and TRBJ2-5; D possibly corresponds to TRBD2 (6 bases). V was trimmed by 2 bases and J by 5 bases, leaving 7 bases between them. From germline, CDR1 is SGHNT and CDR2 YYREEE (reference sequence). The CDR3 sequence is 12 residues long. The CDR3 sequence: CASSFSGETQYF. The CDR3 DNA sequence: TGTGCCAGCAGCTTCAGCGGGGAGACCCAGTACTTC.

The chain links TRBV20-1 to TRBJ2-3; D is tentatively TRBD1 or TRBD2 (5 bases each). From germline, CDR1 is DFQATT and CDR2 SNEGSKA (reference sequence). With 3 bases removed from V and 0 bases from J, the gap between germline ends came to 16 bases. The CDR3 contains 16 residues. CDR3 nucleotides: TGCAGTGCTAGTGGGGCGGGCGGTTCTAGCACAGATACGCAGTATTTT. It translates to CSASGAGGSSTDTQYF.

The J gene is TRBJ2-5, the V gene TRBV5-1; D is ambiguous. Germline-derived CDR1 and CDR2 are SGHRS and YFSETQ. V lost 1 base and J lost 3, with 7 bases in between. The CDR3 sequence is 13 residues long. In DNA form, the CDR3 reads TGCGCCAGCAGCTTGATGCCAGAAGAGACCCAGTACTTC. This codes for CASSLMPEETQYF. Complete variable domain (other parts from reference TRBV5-1 and TRBJ2-5): KAGVTQTPRYLIKTRGQQVTLSCSPISGHRSVSWYQQTPGQGLQFLFEYFSETQRNKGNFPGRFSGRQFSNSRSEMNVSTLELGDSALYLCASSLMPEETQYFGPGTRLLVL.